This T cell receptor (beta chain) was sequenced in a study of metastatic and nonmetastatic thyroid tumors (dated by TCRdb to 2018 to 2020). Concerning the study at large: Repertoires were compared across peripheral blood and tumor or nodule tissue samples from malignant and benign thyroid patients. General findings and caveats noted by the study authors: TCR beta diversity was reported as significantly higher in malignant tumors than in benign nodules, in both blood and tumor samples.

In this sample, this clone turned up many times. There is no known antigen for this receptor. No base qualities exist here, and no much larger clone lies one base off it. The protocol used for the library was PCR. Sequencing relied on an Illumina HiSeq 4000. High-throughput sequencing was used to profile the TCR beta-chain CDR3 region of each patient. The original methods were these. Drawing on CDR3 differences between clinicopathological groups, the researchers built a classifier meant to tell apart patients with distant-metastatic papillary thyroid cancer. To measure repertoire diversity the researchers used the Shannon index, while the Morisita-Horn index served to gauge how similar the tumor and blood repertoires were. TCRdb reprocessed the public reads (quality trimming at Q25 with fastp, clone calling with MiXCR) and kept in-frame beta chains. The V and J calls were not made by the authors but by TCRdb's processing. The sample contains over 10,000 clones, approximately 24% of them found a single time. Nearly 60% of the sample comes from the top ten.

No patient had received any treatment before thyroid surgery. The study retrospectively analysed patient clinical samples collected from about 2012 to 2018 using T-cell receptor beta sequencing. CDR1 and CDR2 are read off the germline V gene as MNHNS and SASEGT. Including cysteine and phenylalanine, the CDR3 has 14 amino acids. CDR3 DNA is the only sequence kept; it has 42 bases, read in frame from the first base. Trimming takes 5 bases off V and 6 bases off J; junction bases not matched to a gene: 9. The receptor was derived from a male donor with papillary thyroid cancer or a benign thyroid nodule (not recorded which). Some clones in this sample may be carry-over from other donors' samples. Sequencing used blood. The rearranged chain carries TRBV6-1 and TRBJ2-7; 8 junctional bases match TRBD2. The DNA sequence is as follows: TGTGCCAGCAGTAGGTGGCGGGAGGACCTCGAGCAGTACTTC. It translates as CASSRWREDLEQYF.